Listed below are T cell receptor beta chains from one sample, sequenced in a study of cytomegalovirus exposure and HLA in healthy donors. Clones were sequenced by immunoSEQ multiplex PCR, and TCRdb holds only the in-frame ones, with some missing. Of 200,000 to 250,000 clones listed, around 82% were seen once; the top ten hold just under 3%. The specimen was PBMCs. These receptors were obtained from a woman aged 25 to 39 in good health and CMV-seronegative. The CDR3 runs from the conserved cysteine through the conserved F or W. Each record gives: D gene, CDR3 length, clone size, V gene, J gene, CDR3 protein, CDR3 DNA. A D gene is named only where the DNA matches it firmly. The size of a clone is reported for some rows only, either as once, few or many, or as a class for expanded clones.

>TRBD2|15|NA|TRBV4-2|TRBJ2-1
CASSLLAGGNNEQFF
TGTGCCAGCAGCCTACTAGCGGGAGGGAACAATGAGCAGTTCTTC
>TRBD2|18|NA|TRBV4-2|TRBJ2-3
CASSPPGLAGASTDTQYF
TGTGCCAGCAGCCCACCGGGACTAGCGGGGGCTAGCACAGATACGCAGTATTTT
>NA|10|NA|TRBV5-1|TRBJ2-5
CASRAETQYF
TGCGCCAGCAGAGCCGAGACCCAGTACTTC
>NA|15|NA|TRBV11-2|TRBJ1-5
CASSLGGGSNQPQHF
TGTGCCAGCAGCCTCGGGGGGGGCAGCAATCAGCCCCAGCATTTT
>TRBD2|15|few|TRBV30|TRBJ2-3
CAWSVLAVSTDTQYF
TGTGCCTGGAGTGTACTAGCGGTTAGCACAGATACGCAGTATTTT
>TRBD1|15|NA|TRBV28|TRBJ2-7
CASKPLGTGAKEQYF
TGTGCCAGCAAACCCCTGGGGACAGGCGCGAAAGAGCAGTACTTC
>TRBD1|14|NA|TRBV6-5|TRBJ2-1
CASSYSKGANEQFF
TGTGCCAGCAGTTACTCGAAGGGGGCCAATGAGCAGTTCTTC
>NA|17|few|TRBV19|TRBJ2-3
CASTDRGGGLHTDTQYF
TGTGCCAGTACCGATAGAGGGGGGGGCTTACACACAGATACGCAGTATTTT
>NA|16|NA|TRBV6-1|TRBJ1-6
CASSEQGSSYNSPLHF
TGTGCCAGCAGTGAACAGGGCTCGTCCTATAATTCACCCCTCCACTTT
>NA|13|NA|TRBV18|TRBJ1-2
CASSLRDNGGYTF
TGTGCCAGCTCACTCCGGGACAACGGCGGCTACACCTTC
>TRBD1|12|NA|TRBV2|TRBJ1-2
CASSGTGGGYTF
TGTGCCAGCAGCGGGACAGGGGGTGGCTACACCTTC
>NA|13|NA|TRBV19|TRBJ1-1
CASSVQGETEAFF
TGTGCCAGTAGCGTACAGGGTGAGACTGAAGCTTTCTTT
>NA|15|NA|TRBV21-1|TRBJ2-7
CASSRERAETYEQYF
TGTGCCAGCAGCAGGGAGCGGGCTGAGACCTACGAGCAGTACTTC
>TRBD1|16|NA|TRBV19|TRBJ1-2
CASSIAGDRANYGYTF
TGTGCCAGTAGTATAGCCGGAGACAGGGCTAACTATGGCTACACCTTC
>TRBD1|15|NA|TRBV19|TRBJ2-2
CASNRTGDDTGELFF
TGTGCCAGTAATAGGACAGGGGACGACACCGGGGAGCTGTTTTTT
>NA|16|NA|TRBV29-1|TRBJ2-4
CSVEDPRVGAKNIQYF
TGCAGCGTTGAAGATCCCAGGGTTGGGGCCAAAAACATTCAGTACTTC
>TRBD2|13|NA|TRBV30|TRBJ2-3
CAWNRGGSDTQYF
TGTGCCTGGAATCGGGGCGGGAGCGATACGCAGTATTTT
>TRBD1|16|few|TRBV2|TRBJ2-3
CASRGLGTGGTDTQYF
TGTGCCAGCAGGGGCTTGGGGACAGGGGGCACAGATACGCAGTATTTT
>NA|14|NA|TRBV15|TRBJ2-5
CATSGRGDQETQYF
TGTGCCACCAGCGGCCGGGGAGACCAAGAGACCCAGTACTTC
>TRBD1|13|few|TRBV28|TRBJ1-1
CASSSTGGDEAFF
TGTGCCAGCAGTTCGACAGGGGGCGATGAAGCTTTCTTT
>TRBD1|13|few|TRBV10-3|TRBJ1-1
CAISDREGSEAFF
TGTGCCATATCGGACAGGGAGGGTTCTGAAGCTTTCTTT
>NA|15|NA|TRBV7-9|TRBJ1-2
CASSPSAVANYGYTF
TGTGCCAGCAGCCCCTCGGCGGTCGCCAACTATGGCTACACCTTC
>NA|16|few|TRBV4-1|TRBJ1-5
CASSQDRGASNQPQHF
TGCGCCAGCAGCCAAGACCGTGGGGCCAGCAATCAGCCCCAGCATTTT
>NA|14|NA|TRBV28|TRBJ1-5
CASSRVLPNQPQHF
TGTGCCAGCAGCCGGGTCCTACCTAATCAGCCCCAGCATTTT
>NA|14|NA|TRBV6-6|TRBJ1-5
CASRADISNQPQHF
TGTGCCAGCAGAGCCGACATCAGCAATCAGCCCCAGCATTTT
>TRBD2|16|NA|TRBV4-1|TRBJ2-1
CASSRTTSGSFNEQFF
TGCGCCAGCAGCCGGACGACTAGCGGGAGTTTTAATGAGCAGTTCTTC
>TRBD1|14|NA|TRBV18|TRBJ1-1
CASSPPDRAVGAFF
TGTGCCAGCTCACCACCTGACAGGGCGGTTGGAGCTTTCTTT
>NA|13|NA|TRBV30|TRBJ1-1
CAWEALMNTEAFF
TGTGCCTGGGAAGCCCTCATGAACACTGAAGCTTTCTTT
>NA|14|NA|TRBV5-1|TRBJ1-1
CASSLFSRSTEAFF
TGCGCCAGCAGCTTGTTCTCCAGGTCCACTGAAGCTTTCTTT
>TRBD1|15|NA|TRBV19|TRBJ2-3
CASSPQGEGTDTQYF
TGTGCCAGTAGTCCCCAGGGGGAAGGCACAGATACGCAGTATTTT
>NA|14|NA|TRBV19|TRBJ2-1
CASKVQASWREQFF
TGTGCCAGTAAAGTCCAGGCTTCTTGGAGGGAGCAGTTCTTC
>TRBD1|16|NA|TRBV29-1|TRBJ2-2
CSVEDPATGGTGELFF
TGCAGCGTTGAAGATCCGGCGACAGGGGGCACCGGGGAGCTGTTTTTT
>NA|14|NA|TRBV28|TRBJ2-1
CASSLEQGGNEQFF
TGTGCCAGCAGTTTGGAACAGGGCGGCAATGAGCAGTTCTTC